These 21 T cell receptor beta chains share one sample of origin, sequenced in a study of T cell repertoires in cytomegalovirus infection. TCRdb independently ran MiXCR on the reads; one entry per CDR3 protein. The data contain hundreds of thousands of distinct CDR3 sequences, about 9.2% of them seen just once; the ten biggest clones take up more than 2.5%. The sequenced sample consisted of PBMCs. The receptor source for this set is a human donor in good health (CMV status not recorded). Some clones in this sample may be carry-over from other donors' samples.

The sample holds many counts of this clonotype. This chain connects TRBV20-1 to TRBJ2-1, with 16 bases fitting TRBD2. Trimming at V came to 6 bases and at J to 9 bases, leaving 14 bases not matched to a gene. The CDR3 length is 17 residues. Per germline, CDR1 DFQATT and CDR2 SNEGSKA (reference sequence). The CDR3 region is CSAARRGLAGGLGEQFF. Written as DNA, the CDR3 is TGCAGTGCCGCTCGGCGGGGACTAGCGGGGGGGCTGGGTGAGCAGTTCTTC.

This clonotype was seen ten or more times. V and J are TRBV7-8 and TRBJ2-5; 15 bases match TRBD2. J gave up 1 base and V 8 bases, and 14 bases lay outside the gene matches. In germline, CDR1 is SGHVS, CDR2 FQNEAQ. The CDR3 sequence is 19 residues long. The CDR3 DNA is TGTGCCAGCCAGAGCCGGGGACTAGCGGGGGGCACGTCCCAAGAGACCCAGTACTTC. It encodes CASQSRGLAGGTSQETQYF.

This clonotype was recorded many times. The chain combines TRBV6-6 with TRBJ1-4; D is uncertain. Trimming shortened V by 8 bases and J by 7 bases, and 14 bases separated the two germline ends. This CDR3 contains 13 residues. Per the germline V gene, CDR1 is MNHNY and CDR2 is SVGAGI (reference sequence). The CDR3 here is CASQRSGIEKLFF. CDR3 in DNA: TGTGCCAGCCAACGCAGCGGGATTGAAAAACTGTTTTTT.

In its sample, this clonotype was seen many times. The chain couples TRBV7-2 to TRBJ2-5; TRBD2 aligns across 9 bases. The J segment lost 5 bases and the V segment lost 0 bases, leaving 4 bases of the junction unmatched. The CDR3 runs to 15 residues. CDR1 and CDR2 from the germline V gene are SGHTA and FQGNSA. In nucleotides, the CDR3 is TGTGCCAGCAGCTTAGCTAGCGGGGGAGCGGAGACCCAGTACTTC. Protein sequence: CASSLASGGAETQYF.

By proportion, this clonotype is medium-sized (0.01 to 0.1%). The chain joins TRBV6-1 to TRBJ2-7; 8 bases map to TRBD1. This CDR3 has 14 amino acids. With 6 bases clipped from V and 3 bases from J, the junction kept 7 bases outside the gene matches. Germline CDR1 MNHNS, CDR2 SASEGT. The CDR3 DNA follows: TGTGCCAGCAGCCGGGACAGGAAGGACTACGAGCAGTACTTC. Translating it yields CASSRDRKDYEQYF.

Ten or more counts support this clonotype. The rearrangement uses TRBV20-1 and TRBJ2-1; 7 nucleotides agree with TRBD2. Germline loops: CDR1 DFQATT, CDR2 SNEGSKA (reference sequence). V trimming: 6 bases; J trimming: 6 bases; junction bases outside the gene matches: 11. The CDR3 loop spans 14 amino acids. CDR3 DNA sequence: TGCAGTGCCCACGGTGGGGGGGTGAGCAATGAGCAGTTCTTC. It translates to CSAHGGGVSNEQFF.

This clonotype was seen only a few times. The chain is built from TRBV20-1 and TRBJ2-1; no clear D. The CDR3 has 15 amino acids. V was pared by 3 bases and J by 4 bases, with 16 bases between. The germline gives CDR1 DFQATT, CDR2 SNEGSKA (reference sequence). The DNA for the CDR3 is TGCAGTGCTAGGGCCCGGACCGGGCCATACAATGAGCAGTTCTTC. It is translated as CSARARTGPYNEQFF.

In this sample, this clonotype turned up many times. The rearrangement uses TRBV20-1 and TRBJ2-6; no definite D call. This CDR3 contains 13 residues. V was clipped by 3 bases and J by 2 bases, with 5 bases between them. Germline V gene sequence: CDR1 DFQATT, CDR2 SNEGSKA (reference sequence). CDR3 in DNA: TGCAGTGCTAGCGAAACTGGGGCCAACGTCCTGACTTTC. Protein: CSASETGANVLTF.

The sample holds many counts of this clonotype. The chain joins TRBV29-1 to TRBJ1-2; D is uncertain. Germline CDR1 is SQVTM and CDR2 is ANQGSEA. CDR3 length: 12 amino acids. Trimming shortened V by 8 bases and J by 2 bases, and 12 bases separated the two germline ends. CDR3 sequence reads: CSTGGQNYGYTF. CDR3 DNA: TGCAGCACCGGCGGGCAGAACTATGGCTACACCTTC.

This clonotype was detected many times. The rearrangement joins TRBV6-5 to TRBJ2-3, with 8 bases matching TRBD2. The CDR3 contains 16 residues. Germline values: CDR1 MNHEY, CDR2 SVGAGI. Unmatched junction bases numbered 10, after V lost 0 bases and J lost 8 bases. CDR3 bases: TGTGCCAGCAGTTACTCGTCCAGCGTCGGGAGGGGTACGCAGTATTTT. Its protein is CASSYSSSVGRGTQYF.

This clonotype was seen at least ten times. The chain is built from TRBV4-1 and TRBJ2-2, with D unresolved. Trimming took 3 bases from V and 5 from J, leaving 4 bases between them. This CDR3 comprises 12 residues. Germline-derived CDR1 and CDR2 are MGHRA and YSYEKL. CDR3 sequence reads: CASSHGTGELFF. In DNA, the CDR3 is TGCGCCAGCAGCCATGGAACCGGGGAGCTGTTTTTT.

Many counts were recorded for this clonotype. The CDR3 sequence: CASSLDATDTQYF. DNA of the CDR3: TGTGCCAGCAGCTTGGATGCCACAGATACGCAGTATTTT. This chain joins TRBV5-4 and TRBJ2-3; D is uncertain. V lost 0 bases, J lost 2 bases, and 4 bases lay in between. The CDR3 spans 13 residues. Germline values: CDR1 SGHNT, CDR2 YYREEE (reference sequence).

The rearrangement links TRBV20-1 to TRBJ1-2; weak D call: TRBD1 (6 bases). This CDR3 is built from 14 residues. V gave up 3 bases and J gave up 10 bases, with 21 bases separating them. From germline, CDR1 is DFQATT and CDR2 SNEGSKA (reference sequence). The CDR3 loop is CSASKGTGPTPYTF. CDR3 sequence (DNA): TGCAGTGCTAGTAAGGGAACAGGGCCAACCCCCTACACCTTC.

The CDR3 loop is CASSLTHGTGYNEQFF. CDR3 sequence (DNA): TGTGCCAGCAGCTTAACACATGGGACAGGTTACAATGAGCAGTTCTTC. The chain is built from TRBV7-3 and TRBJ2-1; TRBD1 matches at 8 bases. Germline V gene sequence: CDR1 SGHTA, CDR2 FQGTGA. The CDR3 is 16 amino acids. The trim removed 0 bases at V and 4 bases at J, leaving 5 bases unmatched.

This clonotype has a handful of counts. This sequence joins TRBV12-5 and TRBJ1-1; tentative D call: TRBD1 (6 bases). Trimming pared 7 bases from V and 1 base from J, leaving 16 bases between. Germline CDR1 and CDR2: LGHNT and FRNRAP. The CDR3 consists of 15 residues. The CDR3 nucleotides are TGTGCTAGTGCTACTGGGGGGCACACGAACACTGAAGCTTTCTTT. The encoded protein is CASATGGHTNTEAFF. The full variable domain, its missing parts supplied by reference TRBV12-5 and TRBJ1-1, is DARVTQTPRHKVTEMGQEVTMRCQPILGHNTVFWYRQTMMQGLELLAYFRNRAPLDDSGMPKDRFSAEMPDATLATLKIQPSEPRDSAVYFCASATGGHTNTEAFFGQGTRLTVV.

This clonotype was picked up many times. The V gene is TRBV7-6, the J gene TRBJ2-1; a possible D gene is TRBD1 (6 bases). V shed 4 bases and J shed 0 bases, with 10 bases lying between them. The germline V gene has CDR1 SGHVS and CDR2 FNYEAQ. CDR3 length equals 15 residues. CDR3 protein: CASSSGQHSYNEQFF. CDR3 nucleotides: TGTGCCAGCAGCTCAGGACAGCACTCCTACAATGAGCAGTTCTTC.

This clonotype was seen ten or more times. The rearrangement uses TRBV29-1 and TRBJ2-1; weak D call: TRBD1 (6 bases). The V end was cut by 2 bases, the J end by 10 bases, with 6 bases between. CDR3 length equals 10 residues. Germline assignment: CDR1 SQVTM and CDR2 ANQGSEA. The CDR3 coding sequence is TGCAGCGTTGAAACAGGGGAGCAGTTCTTC. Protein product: CSVETGEQFF.

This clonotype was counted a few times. CDR3 residues: CASRPRGLGGTEAFF. The CDR3 DNA reads TGTGCCAGCAGGCCCCGGGGGCTAGGAGGGACTGAAGCTTTCTTT. The rearrangement links TRBV28 to TRBJ1-1; weak D call: TRBD1 (6 bases). Deletions cut 6 bases from V and 5 bases from J, with 19 bases between. Germline loops: CDR1 MDHEN, CDR2 SYDVKM. This CDR3 region has 15 residues.

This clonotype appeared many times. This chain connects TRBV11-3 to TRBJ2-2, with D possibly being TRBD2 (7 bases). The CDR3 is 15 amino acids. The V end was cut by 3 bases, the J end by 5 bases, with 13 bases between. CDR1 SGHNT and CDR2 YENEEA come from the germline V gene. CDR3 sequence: CASSLRGGLTGELFF. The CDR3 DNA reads TGTGCCAGCAGCTTGAGGGGGGGCCTGACCGGGGAGCTGTTTTTT.

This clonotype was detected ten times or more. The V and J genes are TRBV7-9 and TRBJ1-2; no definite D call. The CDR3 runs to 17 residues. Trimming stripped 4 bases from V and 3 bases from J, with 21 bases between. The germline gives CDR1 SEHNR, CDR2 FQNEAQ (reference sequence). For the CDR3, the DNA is TGTGCCAGCAGCTCAAGACGTTGGCAGGAGGTTTACTATGGCTACACCTTC. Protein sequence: CASSSRRWQEVYYGYTF.

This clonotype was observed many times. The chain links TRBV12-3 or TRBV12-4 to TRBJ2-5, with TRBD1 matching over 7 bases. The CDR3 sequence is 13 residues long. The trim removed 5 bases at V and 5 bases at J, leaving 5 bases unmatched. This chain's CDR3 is CASSPGTVETQYF. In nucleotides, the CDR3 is TGTGCCAGCAGTCCGGGGACAGTGGAGACCCAGTACTTC.